This T cell receptor (beta chain) was captured by sequencing in a study of CD8+ T cells in alopecia areata. Study observations and caveats: Greater clonality was observed in lesional scalp samples, especially alopecia totalis/universalis, versus normal scalp.

Worth noting for this clone: What it recognizes is unknown.

Sequencing used cDNA as its template, made by extracting RNA and reverse transcribing it. Profiled with immunoSEQ multiplex PCR; TCRdb holds only in-frame clones, not every one. The profile shows over 150,000 clones, about 63% of them singletons. The CDR3 contains 15 residues. V gave up 4 bases and J gave up 4 bases, with 17 bases separating them. From germline, CDR1 is SGHRS and CDR2 YFSETQ. The clonotype was recovered from a human donor with alopecia areata. The sample in question was CD4+ T cells sorted from blood, obtained at week 0. The rearrangement joins TRBV5-1 to TRBJ2-5, with TRBD2 as a possible D gene (7 bases). CDR3 coding DNA: TGCGCCAGCAGCACAACCCGTAGGGGGGGAGAGACCCAGTACTTC. It translates to CASSTTRRGGETQYF.